Reported below is one T cell receptor (beta chain). The antigen is unknown. The record originates from a study of monozygotic twins with inflammatory bowel disease. Total RNA was isolated from whole blood without T cell sorting. General study findings and limits: T cell subtypes that differed could not be told apart.

Template switching added UMIs carrying a 6-nucleotide sample barcode. Following a re-call of the 5' RACE reads, TCRdb has one entry per CDR3 protein and lacks DNA. The specimen's table records roughly 170,000 distinct CDR3 sequences. Germline lookup yields CDR1 KGHSH and CDR2 LQKENI. This CDR3 comprises 15 residues. The source is a human donor with ulcerative colitis or Crohn's disease, or a healthy co-twin of an affected twin (not recorded which). The sample comprised blood. The chain links TRBV18 to TRBJ2-1; TCRdb's D gene call, TRBD1, goes unchecked for lack of DNA. The CDR3 sequence is CASSPTGTGLNEQFF.